These 20 T cell receptor beta chains came from one sample sequenced in a study of blood T cell repertoires in COVID-19. Sequencing was performed with immunoSEQ multiplex PCR; in TCRdb, only in-frame clones are kept and a portion is missing. The profile covers 200,000 or so clones, with about 80% appearing a single time and roughly 7% taken by the ten largest. Sequenced material: PBMCs or T cells enriched from blood (not recorded which). These receptors were collected from a man aged 40-55 years who had recovered from COVID-19.

The chain is built from TRBV27 and TRBJ1-5; D gene uncertain. Germline assignment: CDR1 MNHEY and CDR2 SMNVEV (reference sequence). Trimming cost V 4 bases and J 0 bases, with 7 bases left between them. This CDR3 has 14 amino acids. This CDR3 is CASSSYYSNQPQHF. Here the CDR3 DNA reads TGTGCCAGCAGTTCCTACTATAGCAATCAGCCCCAGCATTTT.

The chain carries TRBV4-2 and TRBJ2-7, with D maybe TRBD1 (6 bases). Trimming stripped 1 base from V and 7 bases from J, with 17 bases between. Germline V gene data show CDR1 as LGHNA and CDR2 as YNFKEQ. The CDR3 has 15 amino acids. The CDR3 is CASSQGKYRVGEQYF. As DNA, the CDR3 is TGTGCCAGCAGCCAAGGAAAGTACAGGGTGGGTGAGCAGTACTTC.

V gene TRBV2 combines with J gene TRBJ1-4; D might be TRBD1 (5 bases). Trimming took off 6 bases at V and 7 bases at J, with 15 bases between the two ends. This CDR3 has 14 residues. The V gene's germline CDR1 is SNHLY and CDR2 FYNNEI. The CDR3 is CASRERGYSEKLFF. CDR3 bases: TGTGCCAGCAGGGAGCGGGGGTATAGTGAAAAACTGTTTTTT.

This clone was found once. The chain has TRBV3-1 (or the pseudogene TRBV3-2) and TRBJ1-2, with no clear D. The CDR3 totals 13 residues. Germline V gives CDR1 LGHDT, CDR2 YNNKEL (reference sequence). The V end lost 4 bases, the J end lost 8 bases, and 14 bases lay between the germline ends. This CDR3 reads CASSPPEGSGYTF. In DNA, the CDR3 is TGTGCCAGCAGCCCCCCCGAGGGAAGCGGCTACACCTTC.

The genes are TRBV7-9 and TRBJ2-3; tentative D call: TRBD1 (7 bases). The V and J ends lost 0 bases and 4 bases respectively, with 14 bases between them. Germline-derived CDR1 and CDR2 are SEHNR and FQNEAQ (reference sequence). The CDR3 covers 16 residues. The CDR3 here is CASSLARGQYPDTQYF. The CDR3 DNA follows: TGTGCCAGCAGCTTAGCGCGGGGACAGTATCCAGATACGCAGTATTTT.

The chain employs TRBV7-8 and TRBJ2-1; the D gene is possibly TRBD1 (6 bases). V lost 0 bases and J 6 bases, leaving 18 bases between the germline ends. The CDR3 length is 17 residues. CDR1 SGHVS and CDR2 FQNEAQ come from the germline V gene. In DNA form, the CDR3 reads TGTGCCAGCAGCTTAGCAAGGCAGGGGCGGTATGGCAATGAGCAGTTCTTC. Amino acid sequence: CASSLARQGRYGNEQFF.

This sequence joins TRBV3-1 (or the pseudogene TRBV3-2) and TRBJ1-2, with 7 positions matching TRBD1. From germline, CDR1 is LGHDT and CDR2 YNNKEL (reference sequence). With 4 bases clipped from V and 1 base from J, the junction kept 6 bases outside the gene matches. This CDR3 comprises 15 residues. CDR3 protein: CASSRRGGVNYGYTF. In DNA form, the CDR3 reads TGTGCCAGCAGCCGCCGAGGGGGCGTTAACTATGGCTACACCTTC.

The J gene is TRBJ1-1, the V gene TRBV29-1; weak D call: TRBD1 (5 bases). V was trimmed by 4 bases and J by 9 bases, leaving 15 bases between them. The CDR3 totals 12 residues. Germline CDR1 and CDR2: SQVTM and ANQGSEA. The CDR3 nucleotides are TGCAGCGTTGTTATTGGGGCAGGTCAAGCTTTCTTT. It encodes CSVVIGAGQAFF.

The V call is TRBV10-3, the J call TRBJ1-5; D perhaps matches TRBD1 (6 bases). The V and J ends lost 2 bases and 1 base respectively, with 9 bases between them. The CDR3 has 15 residues. Germline CDR1 is ENHRY and CDR2 is SYGVKD. The CDR3 reads CAISETDRSNQPQHF. As DNA, the CDR3 is TGTGCCATCAGTGAGACTGACAGGAGCAATCAGCCCCAGCATTTT.

The chain employs TRBV18 and TRBJ2-1; 7 positions match TRBD1. Germline CDR1 KGHSH, CDR2 LQKENI. The CDR3 length is 13 residues. The ends lost 6 bases at V and 16 bases at J; junction bases unmatched: 15. CDR3: CASSPASDRARFF. In DNA form, the CDR3 reads TGTGCCAGCTCCCCGGCAAGTGACAGGGCCCGTTTCTTC.

The chain employs TRBV3-1 (or the pseudogene TRBV3-2) and TRBJ2-3; unclear D gene. The length of the CDR3 is 15 residues. V shed 0 bases and J shed 6 bases, with 13 bases lying between them. Per germline, CDR1 LGHDT and CDR2 YNNKEL (reference sequence). The CDR3 DNA reads TGTGCCAGCAGCCAAGATGCCCGGTTACAGGATACGCAGTATTTT. Translating gives CASSQDARLQDTQYF.

This chain links TRBV15 with TRBJ1-2; D perhaps matches TRBD1 (5 bases). Germline V CDR1 and CDR2: LNHNV, YYDKDF (reference sequence). The germline V and J ends were trimmed by 2 bases and 6 bases, with 10 bases remaining between them. The CDR3 loop spans 13 amino acids. CDR3 DNA: TGTGCCACCAGCAGAATCCAGGGCGATGGCTACACCTTC. Translated, it gives CATSRIQGDGYTF. Supplemented by reference TRBV15 and TRBJ1-2, the full variable domain reads DAMVIQNPRYQVTQFGKPVTLSCSQTLNHNVMYWYQQKSSQAPKLLFHYYDKDFNNEADTPDNFQSRRPNTSFCFLDIRSPGLGDTAMYLCATSRIQGDGYTFGSGTRLTVV.

The gene calls are TRBV6-2 or TRBV6-3 and TRBJ2-3; TRBD1 matches at 7 bases. The J segment lost 5 bases and the V segment lost 0 bases, leaving 20 bases of the junction unmatched. Per the germline V gene, CDR1 is MNHEY and CDR2 is SVGEGT. The CDR3 sequence is 20 residues long. DNA for the CDR3: TGTGCCAGCAGTTACTCTTCGAGGGCCACCGGGACAGACTCCCTAGATACGCAGTATTTT. Translated, it gives CASSYSSRATGTDSLDTQYF.

The CDR3 loop reads CASSPPRRDRDLIFDEKLFF. The CDR3 DNA reads TGCGCCAGCAGTCCCCCCCGGCGGGACAGGGATTTAATCTTCGATGAAAAACTGTTTTTT. This rearrangement joins TRBV23-1 to TRBJ1-4, with TRBD1 identical over 9 bases. TRBV23-1 is treated as an ORF (open reading frame) with a function not yet certain. With 4 bases clipped from V and 6 bases from J, the junction kept 21 bases outside the gene matches. This CDR3 spans 20 amino acids.

The gene calls are TRBV4-3 and TRBJ2-5; D not certain. The germline gives CDR1 LGHNA, CDR2 YSLEER. The V gene lost 1 base and the J gene lost 2 bases, with 14 bases spanning the gap. The CDR3 totals 16 residues. Written as DNA, the CDR3 is TGCGCCAGCAGCCAAGCTCACTGGAGCGCACAAGAGACCCAGTACTTC. Translated, it gives CASSQAHWSAQETQYF.

The genes are TRBV11-2 and TRBJ2-3; tentatively, D is TRBD1 (7 bases). The CDR3 is 14 residues long. Germline CDR1 reads SGHAT; CDR2 reads FQNNGV. V shed 0 bases and J shed 6 bases, with 10 bases lying between them. The CDR3 loop is CASSLDGGGDTQYF. The CDR3 DNA sequence: TGTGCCAGCAGCTTAGATGGAGGGGGCGATACGCAGTATTTT.

The chain carries TRBV29-1 and TRBJ2-5; TRBD1 aligns across 8 bases. This CDR3 comprises 14 residues. V shed 8 bases, J shed 5 bases, and the junction held 13 bases outside the gene matches. Germline V CDR1 and CDR2: SQVTM, ANQGSEA. CDR3 protein: CSSTRQGAWETQYF. The CDR3 nucleotides are TGCAGCTCTACAAGGCAGGGGGCGTGGGAGACCCAGTACTTC.

A remark on this clone: Other DNA sequences in this sample translate to the same CDR3. V usage is TRBV10-3 and J usage is TRBJ1-5; perhaps TRBD1 as D (6 bases). With 3 bases removed from V and 4 bases from J, the gap between germline ends came to 7 bases. The germline V gene has CDR1 ENHRY and CDR2 SYGVKD. The CDR3 has 13 amino acids. The CDR3: CAISEQGNQPQHF. The DNA for the CDR3 is TGTGCCATCAGTGAACAGGGTAATCAGCCCCAGCATTTT.

The chain carries TRBV5-1 and TRBJ1-2, with TRBD1 identical over 7 bases. Trimming took 1 base from V and 4 from J; bases not matched to a gene: 13. CDR3 size: 17 residues. The germline gives CDR1 SGHRS, CDR2 YFSETQ. CDR3 nucleotides: TGCGCCAGCAGCTTGCCGTACAGGGGAGGAGCGGCCTATGGCTACACCTTC. Translation: CASSLPYRGGAAYGYTF.

The chain uses TRBV10-3 and TRBJ2-3; TRBD2 aligns across 15 bases. V lost 6 bases to trimming and J lost 5 bases; unmatched junction nucleotides: 6. The CDR3 extends over 16 amino acids. CDR1 is ENHRY, CDR2 SYGVKD, per germline. The CDR3 loop reads CAIRGTSGGLGDTQYF. The CDR3 DNA follows: TGTGCCATCAGGGGGACTAGCGGGGGGCTTGGAGATACGCAGTATTTT.